This T cell receptor beta chain was found in a study of blood T cell repertoires in COVID-19. For the study at large: Samples representing acute and convalescent COVID-19 were sourced from the United States, Italy and Spain. The cDNA or gDNA used as material had been derived from T cells, B-cell-depleted T cells, or PBMCs.

V was trimmed by 4 bases and J by 4 bases, leaving 19 bases between them. The length of the CDR3 is 16 residues. CDR1 and CDR2 from the germline V gene are SNHLY and FYNNEI. Data came from immunoSEQ multiplex PCR; TCRdb stores just in-frame clones and leaves some out. The repertoire holds hundreds of thousands of clones, with 89% as singletons. The V gene is TRBV2, the J gene TRBJ1-1, with a tentative D call TRBD1 (6 bases). This clonotype was obtained from a man aged 35 to 55 with acute or convalescent COVID-19. What was sequenced was peripheral blood. CDR3 sequence: CASSATPGTLSTEAFF. For the CDR3, the DNA is TGTGCCAGCAGTGCGACCCCCGGGACACTGAGCACTGAAGCTTTCTTT. The full variable domain, with the rest looked up from reference TRBV2 and TRBJ1-1, is EPEVTQTPSHQVTQMGQEVILRCVPISNHLYFYWYRQILGQKVEFLVSFYNNEISEKSEIFDDQFSVERPDGSNFTLKIRSTKLEDSAMYFCASSATPGTLSTEAFFGQGTRLTVV.